The TCR beta chain under discussion was sequenced for a study of blood T cell repertoires in COVID-19. Study-level background: Acute and convalescent COVID-19 specimens originated in the United States, Italy and Spain.

Sequenced by immunoSEQ multiplex PCR; TCRdb stores in-frame clones only, minus some. The sample contains over 200,000 clones, 84% of which appear only once. The clonotype was recovered from a woman aged 40-49 years who had recovered from COVID-19. Sequencing input: PBMCs or T cells enriched from blood (not recorded which).

CDR3 nucleotides: TGTGCCGGGGGGGGGCCCGGTAATGAAAAACTGTTTTTT. Encoded protein: CAGGGPGNEKLFF. The genes are TRBV2 and TRBJ1-4; D might be TRBD1 (6 bases). The CDR3 extends over 13 amino acids. Germline loops: CDR1 SNHLY, CDR2 FYNNEI. V lost 11 bases, J lost 4 bases, and 14 bases lay in between. Using reference TRBV2 and TRBJ1-4 for the parts outside the CDR3, the full variable domain is EPEVTQTPSHQVTQMGQEVILRCVPISNHLYFYWYRQILGQKVEFLVSFYNNEISEKSEIFDDQFSVERPDGSNFTLKIRSTKLEDSAMYFCAGGGPGNEKLFFGSGTQLSVL.